This is a list of T cell receptor beta chains from one sample in a study of blood T cell repertoires in COVID-19. Measured with immunoSEQ multiplex PCR; TCRdb has only the in-frame clones, and not every one. The sample has about 270,000 clones, roughly nine tenths seen once. Sequencing was done on a sample of peripheral blood. These TCRs come from a woman in her 30s with COVID-19, enrolled during active disease. Each CDR3 is given with its conserved first and last residue. The order of the fields is J gene, V gene, clone size, D gene, CDR3 DNA, CDR3 protein. D genes are given only for firm matches. Not all rows give a size; the values are once, few, many and, for expanded clones, a class.

j_gene: TRBJ1-2
v_gene: TRBV3-1/TRBV3-2
abundance: -
d_gene: TRBD1
CDR3nt: TGTGCCAGCAGCCAAGTCGGGACAGGCTATGGCTACACCTTC
CDR3aa: CASSQVGTGYGYTF

j_gene: TRBJ1-2
v_gene: TRBV6-5
abundance: -
d_gene: TRBD1
CDR3nt: TGTGCCAGCAGTTCTCCTACAGGGGATGGTGGCTACACCTTC
CDR3aa: CASSSPTGDGGYTF

j_gene: TRBJ2-7
v_gene: TRBV28
abundance: once
d_gene: -
CDR3nt: TGTGCCAGCAGCCTAGGACAGCCCCCCTACGAGCAGTACTTC
CDR3aa: CASSLGQPPYEQYF

j_gene: TRBJ2-1
v_gene: TRBV6-1
abundance: once
d_gene: -
CDR3nt: TGTGCCAGCAGTGAGCGGGGTCTCTACAATGAGCAGTTCTTC
CDR3aa: CASSERGLYNEQFF

j_gene: TRBJ2-7
v_gene: TRBV4-1
abundance: once
d_gene: -
CDR3nt: TGCGCCAGCAGCCAAGATCCGGGTTCCTACGAGCAGTACTTC
CDR3aa: CASSQDPGSYEQYF

j_gene: TRBJ2-2
v_gene: TRBV11-3
abundance: -
d_gene: TRBD2
CDR3nt: TGTGCCAGCAGCCACCCGAGCGGGGGGGCGGACACCGGGGAGCTGTTTTTT
CDR3aa: CASSHPSGGADTGELFF

j_gene: TRBJ1-2
v_gene: TRBV5-1
abundance: many
d_gene: -
CDR3nt: TGCGCCAGCAGCTTAGAGAGGGCTAACTATGGCTACACCTTC
CDR3aa: CASSLERANYGYTF

j_gene: TRBJ2-2
v_gene: TRBV4-2
abundance: -
d_gene: TRBD1
CDR3nt: TGTGCCAGCAGCCACGGACAGGGAACCGGGGAGCTGTTTTTT
CDR3aa: CASSHGQGTGELFF

j_gene: TRBJ2-1
v_gene: TRBV7-9
abundance: few
d_gene: -
CDR3nt: TGTGCCAGCAGCTTCGGGGATTGGACTGAGCAGTTCTTC
CDR3aa: CASSFGDWTEQFF

j_gene: TRBJ2-5
v_gene: TRBV7-6
abundance: -
d_gene: -
CDR3nt: TGTGCCAGCAGCCAGGGAGGGGGGAGAAGTTTAGAGACCCAGTACTTC
CDR3aa: CASSQGGGRSLETQYF

j_gene: TRBJ2-3
v_gene: TRBV5-6
abundance: -
d_gene: -
CDR3nt: TGTGCCAGCAGCTTGCTAATTGCGGAGGATACGCAGTATTTT
CDR3aa: CASSLLIAEDTQYF

j_gene: TRBJ2-7
v_gene: TRBV7-6
abundance: -
d_gene: -
CDR3nt: TGTGCCAGCAGGCCAGGGCGGCTCTACGAGCAGTACTTC
CDR3aa: CASRPGRLYEQYF

j_gene: TRBJ1-5
v_gene: TRBV14
abundance: -
d_gene: -
CDR3nt: TGTGCCAGCAGCCGTGACACCACTCAGCCCCAGCATTTT
CDR3aa: CASSRDTTQPQHF

j_gene: TRBJ1-1
v_gene: TRBV5-3
abundance: -
d_gene: TRBD1
CDR3nt: TGTGCCAGAAGCATCCTGGGACAGGGGAGGACTGAAGCTTTCTTT
CDR3aa: CARSILGQGRTEAFF

j_gene: TRBJ1-5
v_gene: TRBV5-6
abundance: -
d_gene: -
CDR3nt: TGTGCCAGCAGCCTGGGGGCCTCACGCAATCAGCCCCAGCATTTT
CDR3aa: CASSLGASRNQPQHF

j_gene: TRBJ2-2
v_gene: TRBV18
abundance: -
d_gene: -
CDR3nt: TGTGCCAGCTCACCATTAGGGGGCACCGGGGAGCTGTTTTTT
CDR3aa: CASSPLGGTGELFF

j_gene: TRBJ1-2
v_gene: TRBV4-1
abundance: -
d_gene: TRBD1
CDR3nt: TGCGCCAGCAGCCAAGTGGCGGTTCGAGAGGACAGGGTCTTAGGCTACACCTTC
CDR3aa: CASSQVAVREDRVLGYTF

j_gene: TRBJ1-1
v_gene: TRBV28
abundance: -
d_gene: -
CDR3nt: TGTGCCAGCAGTTTACTTGAGTCAGGGACTGAAGCTTTCTTT
CDR3aa: CASSLLESGTEAFF

j_gene: TRBJ1-2
v_gene: TRBV7-9
abundance: -
d_gene: -
CDR3nt: TGTGCCAGCAGCCCCGCGAACAGGGAGGGAAACTATGGCTACACCTTC
CDR3aa: CASSPANREGNYGYTF

j_gene: TRBJ2-1
v_gene: TRBV19
abundance: -
d_gene: -
CDR3nt: TGTGCCAGTAGTATACGAGCCGCCACCTACAATGAGCAGTTCTTC
CDR3aa: CASSIRAATYNEQFF

j_gene: TRBJ1-5
v_gene: TRBV19
abundance: -
d_gene: -
CDR3nt: TGTGCCAGCTCCCCCCTGAGGAGTGGCAATCAGCCCCAGCATTTT
CDR3aa: CASSPLRSGNQPQHF

j_gene: TRBJ2-5
v_gene: TRBV10-3
abundance: -
d_gene: TRBD1
CDR3nt: TGTGCCATCAACAAGGACAGGACCCAAGAGACCCAGTACTTC
CDR3aa: CAINKDRTQETQYF

j_gene: TRBJ2-6
v_gene: TRBV5-1
abundance: -
d_gene: -
CDR3nt: TGCGCCAGCAGCACCCTGACAGCTGGGGCCAACGTCCTGACTTTC
CDR3aa: CASSTLTAGANVLTF

j_gene: TRBJ1-2
v_gene: TRBV3-1/TRBV3-2
abundance: -
d_gene: -
CDR3nt: TGTGCCAGCAGCGCTACGGGGGGCTCCTATGGCTACACCTTC
CDR3aa: CASSATGGSYGYTF

j_gene: TRBJ2-5
v_gene: TRBV5-1
abundance: -
d_gene: TRBD2
CDR3nt: TGCGCCAGCAGGACTAGCGGGGGGGCCGAGGAGACCCAGTACTTC
CDR3aa: CASRTSGGAEETQYF

j_gene: TRBJ2-7
v_gene: TRBV18
abundance: -
d_gene: -
CDR3nt: TGTGCCAGCTCACCAGGGAGAAACGAGCAGTACTTC
CDR3aa: CASSPGRNEQYF

j_gene: TRBJ2-1
v_gene: TRBV11-2
abundance: -
d_gene: -
CDR3nt: TGTGCCAGCAATACGGGACTTTACAATGAGCAGTTCTTC
CDR3aa: CASNTGLYNEQFF

j_gene: TRBJ2-3
v_gene: TRBV5-1
abundance: -
d_gene: TRBD2
CDR3nt: TGCGCCAGCAGCCCCGGACTAGCGGGGCGTACAGATACGCAGTATTTT
CDR3aa: CASSPGLAGRTDTQYF

j_gene: TRBJ2-7
v_gene: TRBV18
abundance: -
d_gene: -
CDR3nt: TGTGCCAGCTCACCGTCAGGGGACGAGCAGTACTTC
CDR3aa: CASSPSGDEQYF

j_gene: TRBJ1-2
v_gene: TRBV6-6
abundance: -
d_gene: TRBD1
CDR3nt: TGTGCCAGCAGGGTCGAGACAGGGACCTATGGCTACACCTTC
CDR3aa: CASRVETGTYGYTF

j_gene: TRBJ2-3
v_gene: TRBV10-3
abundance: -
d_gene: -
CDR3nt: TGTGCCATCGATGAGGAGGCGGTCCGGGATACGCAGTATTTT
CDR3aa: CAIDEEAVRDTQYF

j_gene: TRBJ1-2
v_gene: TRBV10-3
abundance: -
d_gene: -
CDR3nt: TGTGCCATCAGTGGAAGGCTCTCAGGGAACTATGGCTACACCTTC
CDR3aa: CAISGRLSGNYGYTF

j_gene: TRBJ2-1
v_gene: TRBV5-1
abundance: -
d_gene: TRBD2
CDR3nt: TGCGCCAGCAGCTATAGCGGGGTGGACTACAATGAGCAGTTCTTC
CDR3aa: CASSYSGVDYNEQFF

j_gene: TRBJ2-1
v_gene: TRBV5-8
abundance: -
d_gene: TRBD2
CDR3nt: TGTGCCAGCAGCTTGTCCTCTAGCGGGGGAGGTGAGCAGTTCTTC
CDR3aa: CASSLSSSGGGEQFF

j_gene: TRBJ1-1
v_gene: TRBV20-1
abundance: few
d_gene: TRBD1
CDR3nt: TGCAGTGCCACACGGACAGGTGAAGCTTTCTTT
CDR3aa: CSATRTGEAFF

j_gene: TRBJ2-7
v_gene: TRBV7-8
abundance: -
d_gene: TRBD2
CDR3nt: TGTGCCAGCAGCTTAGGACCCGGGGGGTTTCTTTACGAGCAGTACTTC
CDR3aa: CASSLGPGGFLYEQYF

j_gene: TRBJ2-2
v_gene: TRBV5-1
abundance: -
d_gene: TRBD1
CDR3nt: TGCGCCAGCAGCTTGACAGGGGTCGGCGGGGAGCTGTTTTTT
CDR3aa: CASSLTGVGGELFF

j_gene: TRBJ2-2
v_gene: TRBV5-1
abundance: -
d_gene: TRBD2
CDR3nt: TGCGCCAGCAGCGTTAGCGGGGGGGCCCGGACCGGGGAGCTGTTTTTT
CDR3aa: CASSVSGGARTGELFF

j_gene: TRBJ2-7
v_gene: TRBV3-1/TRBV3-2
abundance: -
d_gene: TRBD2
CDR3nt: TGTGCCAGCAGCCAAGATTTAGGCGGGGGGCCCGTAAACGAGCAGTACTTC
CDR3aa: CASSQDLGGGPVNEQYF

j_gene: TRBJ1-1
v_gene: TRBV11-2
abundance: -
d_gene: -
CDR3nt: TGTGCCAGCAGCTTAGGCCCCAGGGGCACTGAAGCTTTCTTT
CDR3aa: CASSLGPRGTEAFF

j_gene: TRBJ2-1
v_gene: TRBV5-1
abundance: once
d_gene: -
CDR3nt: TGCGCCAGCAGCTTGGATAGCACTTACAATGAGCAGTTCTTC
CDR3aa: CASSLDSTYNEQFF

j_gene: TRBJ1-4
v_gene: TRBV6-1
abundance: -
d_gene: -
CDR3nt: TGTGCCAGCAGTGAAGCGCGGCAGGGGCGATTTGCTAATGAAAAACTGTTTTTT
CDR3aa: CASSEARQGRFANEKLFF

j_gene: TRBJ2-7
v_gene: TRBV27
abundance: once
d_gene: TRBD1
CDR3nt: TGTGCCAGCAGTTTGGGACAGGGGGGTTACGAGCAGTACTTC
CDR3aa: CASSLGQGGYEQYF

j_gene: TRBJ2-1
v_gene: TRBV3-1/TRBV3-2
abundance: -
d_gene: TRBD2
CDR3nt: TGTGCCAGCAGCCAAGGGACTAGCGGGCCTTACAATGAGCAGTTCTTC
CDR3aa: CASSQGTSGPYNEQFF

j_gene: TRBJ1-4
v_gene: TRBV28
abundance: -
d_gene: -
CDR3nt: TGTGCCAGCAGTCCGGCAGGGGTCCTTAATGAAAAACTGTTTTTT
CDR3aa: CASSPAGVLNEKLFF

j_gene: TRBJ1-2
v_gene: TRBV9
abundance: -
d_gene: TRBD1
CDR3nt: TGTGCCAGCAGCCCCACCCACAGGGGCAAAGCTAACTATGGCTACACCTTC
CDR3aa: CASSPTHRGKANYGYTF

j_gene: TRBJ2-7
v_gene: TRBV11-2
abundance: -
d_gene: TRBD1
CDR3nt: TGTGCCAGCAGCCCCGGTCCAGGGGGCTTCTACGAGCAGTACTTC
CDR3aa: CASSPGPGGFYEQYF

j_gene: TRBJ1-5
v_gene: TRBV28
abundance: -
d_gene: TRBD1
CDR3nt: TGTGCCAGCAGTTCATCGGACAGGGGTTTTGCGGCCCAGCATTTT
CDR3aa: CASSSSDRGFAAQHF

j_gene: TRBJ1-2
v_gene: TRBV27
abundance: -
d_gene: TRBD1
CDR3nt: TGTGCCAGCAGTTTCTCGGACAGGGCAGGCTATGGCTACACCTTC
CDR3aa: CASSFSDRAGYGYTF

j_gene: TRBJ2-7
v_gene: TRBV6-1
abundance: -
d_gene: -
CDR3nt: TGTGCCAGCAGTGACACCTGGGGGGACTACGAGCAGTACTTC
CDR3aa: CASSDTWGDYEQYF

j_gene: TRBJ2-5
v_gene: TRBV5-5
abundance: once
d_gene: -
CDR3nt: TGTGCCAGCAGGTGGGGGGTTGACCAGTACTTC
CDR3aa: CASRWGVDQYF

j_gene: TRBJ1-5
v_gene: TRBV2
abundance: once
d_gene: -
CDR3nt: TGTGCCAGCAAAGCAGGGGTCGGTCCAAATCAGCCCCAGCATTTT
CDR3aa: CASKAGVGPNQPQHF

j_gene: TRBJ2-7
v_gene: TRBV2
abundance: -
d_gene: TRBD2
CDR3nt: TGTGCCAGCTCGAGGACTAGCTACGAGCAGTACTTC
CDR3aa: CASSRTSYEQYF

j_gene: TRBJ2-3
v_gene: TRBV5-6
abundance: once
d_gene: -
CDR3nt: TGTGCCAGCAGGGAGTTCCCGCGGGGCACAGATACGCAGTATTTT
CDR3aa: CASREFPRGTDTQYF